Listed below are T cell receptor beta chains from one sample, sequenced in a study of T-cell memory formation after mild COVID-19. TCRdb reprocessed the 5' RACE reads via MiXCR and lists one record per CDR3 protein. The table includes 150,000 to 200,000 distinct CDR3 sequences, roughly 14% detected once. The material sequenced was PBMCs or a T cell subset sorted from them (not recorded which). These receptor sequences come from an adult woman who had mild COVID-19 (a few samples of this study predate the infection). Cell type and time point are not known. Each CDR3 is given with its conserved first and last residue. The D gene is left open where the match is weak. Rows give clone size only sometimes, using once, few, many, or a class for an expanded clone.

>TRBJ2-7|TRBV7-2|-|-
TGTGCCAGCAGCCCCCGAAAACCCGAGCAGTACTTC
CASSPRKPEQYF
>TRBJ2-1|TRBV5-4|-|-
TGTGCCAGCAGCTCGACAGTAAATGAGCAGTTCTTC
CASSSTVNEQFF
>TRBJ1-2|TRBV5-1|-|-
TGCGCCAGCAGCCCATTCCGCGCGACAGGATATGGCTACACCTTC
CASSPFRATGYGYTF
>TRBJ1-1|TRBV5-1|few|TRBD1
TGCGCCAGCAGCGTTACCGGGACAGGATACACTGAAGCTTTCTTT
CASSVTGTGYTEAFF
>TRBJ1-1|TRBV5-4|few|TRBD1
TGTGCCAGCAGCTTCGGGGGTCAGGGGGACACTGAAGCTTTCTTT
CASSFGGQGDTEAFF
>TRBJ2-7|TRBV2|few|TRBD2
TGTGCCAGCAGTGGACGAGCGGGGGTAGGCTACGAGCAGTACTTC
CASSGRAGVGYEQYF
>TRBJ2-3|TRBV11-2|few|-
TGTGCCAGCAGCTGGACAGATTCCGATACGCAGTATTTT
CASSWTDSDTQYF
>TRBJ2-7|TRBV6-5|few|TRBD2
TGTGCCAGCAGTCCGTCCTTTGCGGGAGGGCCCAGCGAGCAGTACTTC
CASSPSFAGGPSEQYF
>TRBJ2-3|TRBV24-1|-|-
TGTGTCACCAGTGATTTCAGTGGCCGGGCGCAGTATTTT
CVTSDFSGRAQYF
>TRBJ1-1|TRBV5-1|-|TRBD1
TGCGCCAGCAGATCCACCGGGACAGGGGTCACCCGTGGCACTGAAGCTTTCTTT
CASRSTGTGVTRGTEAFF
>TRBJ2-1|TRBV12-3/TRBV12-4|few|TRBD2
TGTGCCAGCAGCTCTAGCGGGAGGGCCCGTGGCGACAATGAGCAGTTCTTC
CASSSSGRARGDNEQFF
>TRBJ2-5|TRBV5-5|once|TRBD1
TGTGCCAGCAGCCCGAGAGTGTCCGGGACAGGTCTCCAAGAGACCCAGTACTTC
CASSPRVSGTGLQETQYF
>TRBJ1-2|TRBV7-2|few|TRBD1
TGTGCCAAAATGACAGGGGGCTATGGCTACACCTTC
CAKMTGGYGYTF
>TRBJ1-2|TRBV6-5|few|-
TGTGCCAGCAGTTCGCCTTCGCCCAACTATGGCTACACCTTC
CASSSPSPNYGYTF
>TRBJ2-2|TRBV19|few|TRBD1
TGTGCCAGTAGTCGCCAGCCCGGGACAGGCGGGGAGCTGTTTTTT
CASSRQPGTGGELFF
>TRBJ1-5|TRBV24-1|-|TRBD1
TGTGCCACCAGTGATCATCGCTGGACAGGGTTCGATCAGCCCCAGCATTTT
CATSDHRWTGFDQPQHF
>TRBJ2-7|TRBV7-9|-|TRBD2
TGTGCCAGCAGCTTACAGCGGGGAGGTCGGTCCTACGAGCAGTACTTC
CASSLQRGGRSYEQYF
>TRBJ1-1|TRBV11-3|-|-
TGTGCCAGCAGCGGAAGGACAATTGAAGCTTTCTTT
CASSGRTIEAFF
>TRBJ2-4|TRBV7-9|-|TRBD1
TGTGCCAGCAGCGCCCGACAGGGAACCAAAAACATTCAGTACTTC
CASSARQGTKNIQYF
>TRBJ2-2|TRBV24-1|few|TRBD1
TGTGCCACCAGTGATTTCCGGGACAGGAACACCGGGGAGCTGTTTTTT
CATSDFRDRNTGELFF
>TRBJ2-3|TRBV6-6|few|TRBD2
TGTGCCAGCAGTTACTCGAGCAGACTAGCCGGCACAGATACGCAGTATTTT
CASSYSSRLAGTDTQYF
>TRBJ2-1|TRBV6-2/TRBV6-3|-|TRBD2
TGTGCCAGCAGGCCTAGCGGCCGGACGGACAATGAGCAGTTCTTC
CASRPSGRTDNEQFF
>TRBJ2-3|TRBV7-2|-|-
TGTGCCAGCAGCTTAGTGGGGTATGCGCAGTATTTT
CASSLVGYAQYF
>TRBJ2-3|TRBV15|many|-
TGTGCCACCAGAGGACCCGGCGGGGCAGATACGCAGTATTTT
CATRGPGGADTQYF
>TRBJ2-3|TRBV20-1|-|TRBD2
TGCAGTGCTAGAGGACTAGCGGGAGGGCCGGATGATACGCAGTATTTT
CSARGLAGGPDDTQYF
>TRBJ2-3|TRBV4-3|-|TRBD1
TGCGCCAGCAGCCAAGAAGGACAGGGAACAGATACGCAGTATTTT
CASSQEGQGTDTQYF
>TRBJ2-3|TRBV6-6|few|-
TGTGCCAGCAGTTACTCAGGGGGGAGGGGCACAGATACGCAGTATTTT
CASSYSGGRGTDTQYF
>TRBJ2-5|TRBV7-3|few|TRBD2
TGTGCCAGCAGCACAGGACTAGCGGGGATCCAAGAGACCCAGTACTTC
CASSTGLAGIQETQYF
>TRBJ1-5|TRBV6-6|-|TRBD1
TGTGCCAGCAGTTACGGGACAGGCCTTAATAGCAATCAGCCCCAGCATTTT
CASSYGTGLNSNQPQHF
>TRBJ1-1|TRBV5-1|-|-
TGCGCCAGCAGCCTGGACAGCCGAATGAACACTGAAGCTTTCTTT
CASSLDSRMNTEAFF
>TRBJ2-1|TRBV30|few|-
TGTGCCTGGAGTCCGAGGAGACTAAGGGACTTTGAGCAGTTCTTC
CAWSPRRLRDFEQFF
>TRBJ2-5|TRBV5-4|few|-
TGTGCCAGCAGCCAAGCTGGTCCGGGGACCCAGTACTTC
CASSQAGPGTQYF
>TRBJ1-4|TRBV14|few|-
TGTGCCAGCAGCTCCATATTTGGAGGGAATGAAAAACTGTTTTTT
CASSSIFGGNEKLFF
>TRBJ2-3|TRBV19|-|-
TGTGCCAGTAGTTCCCCGACGGGGCGGGGACGAGATACGCAGTATTTT
CASSSPTGRGRDTQYF
>TRBJ2-2|TRBV15|-|TRBD2
TGTGCCACCAGCAGAGATCGGACTAGCGGGAGGCCCGGGGAGCTGTTTTTT
CATSRDRTSGRPGELFF
>TRBJ2-1|TRBV24-1|-|TRBD2
TGTGCCACCAGTGATTTGGGGGGAGGGCCCTACAATGAGCAGTTCTTC
CATSDLGGGPYNEQFF
>TRBJ1-1|TRBV6-5|-|-
TGTGCCAGCAGTCCGAATAGGGACACTGAAGCTTTCTTT
CASSPNRDTEAFF
>TRBJ2-7|TRBV7-8|many|-
TGTGCCAGCAGCTTAGAGGGTCTGCCGGGACACAAACTACTTTACGAGCAGTACTTC
CASSLEGLPGHKLLYEQYF
>TRBJ2-1|TRBV14|few|-
TGTGCCAGCAGCCAGGGGCAGACGCAGTTCTTC
CASSQGQTQFF
>TRBJ2-1|TRBV24-1|few|TRBD2
TGTGCCACCAGTGACCCCTCCGGGAGGGTGAATGAGCAGTTCTTC
CATSDPSGRVNEQFF
>TRBJ2-5|TRBV5-1|few|-
TGCGCCAGCAGCCCATCTCCGGGACACTTGGAGACCCAGTACTTC
CASSPSPGHLETQYF
>TRBJ2-5|TRBV5-1|few|TRBD2
TGCGCCAGCGGCGCTTCCTCACTAGCGGGGCGGTCACGGGAGACCCAGTACTTC
CASGASSLAGRSRETQYF
>TRBJ1-5|TRBV12-3/TRBV12-4|few|TRBD1
TGTGCCAGCAGGCCCGCTACAGGGGTTCAGCCCCAGCATTTT
CASRPATGVQPQHF
>TRBJ2-6|TRBV13|few|-
TGTGCCAGCAGCTTAGACGATTTCTCTGGGGCCAACGTCCTGACTTTC
CASSLDDFSGANVLTF
>TRBJ2-5|TRBV9|-|TRBD2
TGTGCCAGCAGCGCCGGACTAGCGGGGGGGCATTTCGGTGAGACCCAGTACTTC
CASSAGLAGGHFGETQYF
>TRBJ2-7|TRBV29-1|few|TRBD2
TGCAGCGCCAAAGGGACTAGCGGGGAATACGAGCAGTACTTC
CSAKGTSGEYEQYF